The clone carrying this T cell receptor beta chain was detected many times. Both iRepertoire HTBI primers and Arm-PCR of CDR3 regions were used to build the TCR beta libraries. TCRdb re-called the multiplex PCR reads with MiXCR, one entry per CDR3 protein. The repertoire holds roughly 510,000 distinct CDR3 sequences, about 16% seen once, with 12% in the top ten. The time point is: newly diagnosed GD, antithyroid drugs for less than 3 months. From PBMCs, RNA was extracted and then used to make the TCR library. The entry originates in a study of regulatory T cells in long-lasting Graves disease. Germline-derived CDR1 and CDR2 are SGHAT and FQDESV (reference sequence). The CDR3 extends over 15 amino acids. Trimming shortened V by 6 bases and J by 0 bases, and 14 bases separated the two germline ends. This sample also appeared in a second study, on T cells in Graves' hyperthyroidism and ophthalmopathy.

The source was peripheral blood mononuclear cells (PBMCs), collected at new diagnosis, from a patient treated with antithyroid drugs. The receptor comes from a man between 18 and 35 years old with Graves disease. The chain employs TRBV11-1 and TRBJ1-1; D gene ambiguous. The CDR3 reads CASRRSREMNTEAFF. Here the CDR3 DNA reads TGTGCCAGCAGGCGCAGCAGAGAGATGAACACTGAAGCTTTCTTT.